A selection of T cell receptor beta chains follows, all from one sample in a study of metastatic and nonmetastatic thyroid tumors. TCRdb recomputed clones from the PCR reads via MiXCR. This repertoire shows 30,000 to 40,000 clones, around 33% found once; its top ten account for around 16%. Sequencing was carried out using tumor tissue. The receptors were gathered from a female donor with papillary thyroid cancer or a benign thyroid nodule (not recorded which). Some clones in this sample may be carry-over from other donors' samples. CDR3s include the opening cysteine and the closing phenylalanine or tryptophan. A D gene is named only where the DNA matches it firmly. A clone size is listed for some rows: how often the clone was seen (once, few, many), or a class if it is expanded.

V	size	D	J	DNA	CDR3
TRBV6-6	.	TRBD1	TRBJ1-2	TGTGCCAGCAGCCCCCCCTCCCCGGACAGGGTCGGATACGATGGCTACACCTTC	CASSPPSPDRVGYDGYTF
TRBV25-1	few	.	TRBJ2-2	TGTGCCAGCAGTGGACGCAGGGAGGTCGGGGAGCTGTTTTTT	CASSGRREVGELFF
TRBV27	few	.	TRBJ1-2	TGTGCCAGCAGTTCCAGAGACTATGGCTACACCTTC	CASSSRDYGYTF
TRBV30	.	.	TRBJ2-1	TGTGCCTGGGGCCGGGACCTCTCCTACAATGAGCAGTTCTTC	CAWGRDLSYNEQFF
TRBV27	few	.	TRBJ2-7	TGTGCCAGCAGTTTGACCGAAAACTCCTACGAGCAGTACTTC	CASSLTENSYEQYF
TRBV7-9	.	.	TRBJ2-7	TGTGCCAGCAGCTTCGATGGACACACCTACGAGCAGTACTTC	CASSFDGHTYEQYF
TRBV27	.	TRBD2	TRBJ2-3	TGTGCCAGCAGTTCCCGACTAGCGGGAGGAACAGATACGCAGTATTTT	CASSSRLAGGTDTQYF
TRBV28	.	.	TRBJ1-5	TGTGCCAGCAGTTTATTAGTGGGAATTCAGCCCCAGCATTTT	CASSLLVGIQPQHF
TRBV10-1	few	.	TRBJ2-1	TGCGCCAGCCGATCCCAGGGAGGCAATGAGCAGTTCTTC	CASRSQGGNEQFF
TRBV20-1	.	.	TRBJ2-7	TGCAGTGCAAGACAGTGGCGAGAGAACGAGCAGTACTTC	CSARQWRENEQYF
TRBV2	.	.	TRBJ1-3	TGTGCCAGCGGGGAAGCTCGGGCCTCTGGAAACACCATATATTTT	CASGEARASGNTIYF
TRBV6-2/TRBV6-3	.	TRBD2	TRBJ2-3	TGTGCCAGCAGCTCGGGAGGGCGGGCAGATACGCAGTATTTT	CASSSGGRADTQYF
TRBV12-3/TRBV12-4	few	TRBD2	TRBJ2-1	TGTGCCAGCAGACTAGCGGGAGGGTACAATGAGCAGTTCTTC	CASRLAGGYNEQFF
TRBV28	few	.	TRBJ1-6	TGTGCCAGCAGTCAACGGGGGACTCCCATTCCTTCACCCCTCCACTTT	CASSQRGTPIPSPLHF
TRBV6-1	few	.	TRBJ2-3	TGTGCCAGCATTTGGTCCCCGACAGATACGCAGTATTTT	CASIWSPTDTQYF
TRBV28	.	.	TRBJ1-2	TGTGCCAGCAGTGCGGGGGAAGGCTACACCTTC	CASSAGEGYTF